The 27 T cell receptor beta chains given below trace back to one sample, sequenced in a study of blood T cells in healthy people across ages (dated by TCRdb to the mid-2010s). The library was made by 5' RACE. The sample was run on an Illumina HiSeq 2500. The second PCR ran for about 7 to 11 cycles and used a J-beta primer mix along with a sample-barcoded 5' primer. Using fastp at Q25 and MiXCR, TCRdb reprocessed the public reads and kept productive beta chains. Every CDR3 protein is listed once, alongside the most common genes and DNA of its rows. The sample table records hundreds of thousands of distinct CDR3 sequences; around 43% of these occur just once. The ten most abundant clones make up roughly 19% of the sample. Sequenced input: blood. The receptor set was obtained from a man aged 60 to 69 in good health.

This clonotype was recorded a few times. The rearrangement uses TRBV12-3 or TRBV12-4 and TRBJ2-7; TRBD1 or TRBD2 may be the D gene (5 bases each). Trimming stripped 3 bases from V and 6 bases from J, with 24 bases between. The length of the CDR3 is 17 residues. The CDR3 DNA follows: TGTGCCAGCAGTTTTCAGGCATCGACGGGGCTAGTAGGCGAGCAGTACTTC. It yields the protein CASSFQASTGLVGEQYF.

The CDR3 DNA reads TGTGCCAGCGGCCAACCCGGGACTATATACAATGAGCAGTACTTC. The encoded protein is CASGQPGTIYNEQYF. The chain combines TRBV7-3 with TRBJ2-1, with 7 bases lining up with TRBD2. The better agreement between TRBJ2-7 and the DNA end casts doubt on the J call. CDR3 length: 15 residues. Germline values: CDR1 SGHTA, CDR2 FQGTGA.

This clonotype was counted a few times. The chain carries TRBV9 and TRBJ2-3, with 11 positions matching TRBD2. This CDR3 comprises 17 residues. V dropped 4 bases and J dropped 2; count of bases not matched to a gene: 9. The germline CDR1 and CDR2 sequences are SGDLS and YYNGEE. In nucleotides, the CDR3 is TGTGCCAGCAGCTGGGGAACTAGCGGGGGACTCACAGATACGCAGTATTTT. Translated, it gives CASSWGTSGGLTDTQYF.

Only one count was recorded for this clonotype. The chain joins TRBV7-9 to TRBJ2-1; 7 nucleotides line up with TRBD1. Germline CDR1 reads SEHNR; CDR2 reads FQNEAQ (reference sequence). This CDR3 comprises 16 residues. With 5 bases clipped from V and 2 bases from J, the junction kept 9 bases outside the gene matches. As DNA, the CDR3 is TGTGCCAGCAGCCCGAAAAACAGGGGCGCCTACAATGAGCAGTTCTTC. This gives the protein CASSPKNRGAYNEQFF.

This clonotype was detected only a few times. The gene calls are TRBV5-1 and TRBJ2-7, with a weak D call TRBD2 (6 bases). V dropped 4 bases and J dropped 3 bases, with 14 bases sitting between them. Germline CDR1 and CDR2: SGHRS and YFSETQ. The CDR3 covers 14 residues. CDR3 DNA sequence: TGCGCCAGCAGCCCGGGAGTTATGGGCTACGAGCAGTACTTC. Protein: CASSPGVMGYEQYF.

In its sample, this clonotype was seen many times. The chain combines TRBV12-3 or TRBV12-4 with TRBJ2-4; possible D gene TRBD1, 6 bases. The ends were cut back, 5 bases at V and 11 bases at J, with 13 bases in the middle. This CDR3 comprises 12 residues. CDR3 loop: CASSASGTLQYF. The CDR3 DNA reads TGTGCCAGCAGTGCCTCCGGGACACTTCAGTACTTC.

The chain combines TRBV27 with TRBJ2-7, with D tentatively TRBD2 (5 bases). This CDR3 spans 12 amino acids. The germline CDR1 and CDR2 sequences are MNHEY and SMNVEV (reference sequence). Trimming pared 6 bases from V and 7 bases from J, leaving 13 bases between. DNA for the CDR3: TGTGCCAGCAGGAAGCTAGCTGGGGAGCAGTACTTC. This translates into CASRKLAGEQYF.

J is TRBJ1-5 and V is TRBV6-1; weak D call: TRBD1 (6 bases). CDR1 and CDR2 (germline): MNHNS, SASEGT. V lost 2 bases, J lost 0 bases, and 11 bases lay in between. The CDR3 covers 16 residues. The CDR3 sequence is CASSESGQRSNQPQHF. As DNA, the CDR3 is TGTGCCAGCAGTGAATCAGGACAGCGTAGCAATCAGCCCCAGCATTTT.

The V gene is TRBV7-2, the J gene TRBJ2-3; 11 bases fit TRBD2. CDR1 and CDR2 (germline): SGHTA, FQGNSA. This CDR3 comprises 15 residues. J lost 4 bases, V lost 8 bases, and 8 bases had no gene match. The CDR3 nucleotides are TGTGCCAGCGCCTTAGCGGGGGGGCGCGCAGATACGCAGTATTTT. This translates into CASALAGGRADTQYF. The full variable domain, rest sourced from reference TRBV7-2 and TRBJ2-3, is GAGVSQSPSNKVTEKGKDVELRCDPISGHTALYWYRQSLGQGLEFLIYFQGNSAPDKSGLPSDRFSAERTGGSVSTLTIQRTQQEDSAVYLCASALAGGRADTQYFGPGTRLTVL.

V is TRBV7-8 and J is TRBJ2-3; a weak D match, TRBD2 (6 bases). The germline V gene encodes CDR1 SGHVS and CDR2 FQNEAQ. V dropped 5 bases and J dropped 6 bases, with 12 bases sitting between them. The CDR3 totals 13 residues. This chain's CDR3 is CASSPRSGDTQYF. The CDR3 nucleotides read TGTGCCAGCAGCCCTCGAAGCGGGGATACGCAGTATTTT.

This clonotype has at least ten counts. The chain joins TRBV10-3 to TRBJ2-1; 13 bases line up with TRBD2. Germline V lookup: CDR1 ENHRY, CDR2 SYGVKD. V was pared by 3 bases and J by 5 bases, with 4 bases of the junction left unmatched. The CDR3 totals 16 residues. CDR3 in amino acids: CAISDEGLAGNNEQFF. CDR3 bases: TGTGCCATCAGTGACGAGGGACTAGCGGGGAACAATGAGCAGTTCTTC.

The J gene is TRBJ1-1, the V gene TRBV25-1; D is ambiguous. The length of the CDR3 is 13 residues. Per germline, CDR1 MGHDK and CDR2 SYGVNS. Deletions cut 5 bases from V and 4 bases from J, with 11 bases between. CDR3 loop: CASSIGRSTEAFF. CDR3 DNA sequence: TGTGCCAGCAGTATAGGTAGGAGCACTGAAGCTTTCTTT.

The rearrangement uses TRBV20-1 and TRBJ2-3; no reliable D call. The CDR3 totals 13 residues. The germline V gene encodes CDR1 DFQATT and CDR2 SNEGSKA (reference sequence). V shed 2 bases and J shed 2 bases, with 8 bases lying between them. As DNA, the CDR3 is TGCAGTGCTAGAAAACTTAACACAGATACGCAGTATTTT. It translates to CSARKLNTDTQYF.

The table lists this clonotype with many counts. This chain connects TRBV6-6 to TRBJ2-7; perhaps TRBD2 as D (6 bases). V was shortened by 8 bases and J by 2 bases, with 19 bases between the two germline ends. Germline assignment: CDR1 MNHNY and CDR2 SVGAGI (reference sequence). CDR3 length: 15 residues. The CDR3: CASATRAGFPYEQYF. CDR3 coding DNA: TGTGCCAGCGCAACTAGGGCGGGGTTCCCCTACGAGCAGTACTTC.

This chain uses TRBV5-5 with TRBJ1-2; D is ambiguous. V lost 4 bases and J lost 2, with 12 bases in between. The CDR3 runs to 14 residues. Germline CDR1 SGHKS, CDR2 YYEKEE (reference sequence). CDR3 coding DNA: TGTGCCAGCAGCCCGGACCCGGACAACTATGGCTACACCTTC. This gives the protein CASSPDPDNYGYTF.

The V and J genes are TRBV7-2 and TRBJ2-4; 8 bases are a match to TRBD1. The DNA end is more similar to TRBJ2-7, so the J call may be wrong. The CDR3 runs 16 residues. In germline, CDR1 is SGHTA, CDR2 FQGNSA. CDR3 residues: CASSLISGTGAYEQYF. In DNA form, the CDR3 reads TGTGCCAGCAGCTTAATTTCCGGGACAGGAGCCTACGAGCAGTACTTC.

This clonotype was detected a few times. The gene calls are TRBV20-1 and TRBJ2-1, with D possibly TRBD2 on 6 matching bases. V lost 0 bases and J 0 bases, leaving 12 bases between the germline ends. The V gene's germline CDR1 is DFQATT and CDR2 SNEGSKA (reference sequence). CDR3 size: 16 residues. CDR3 DNA sequence: TGCAGTGCTAGAGATTACCAGGGAGGCTCCTACAATGAGCAGTTCTTC. Amino acids: CSARDYQGGSYNEQFF.

As concerns this clonotype: One junction end disagrees with the germline gene, perhaps due to a read error. This chain joins TRBV12-3 or TRBV12-4 and TRBJ1-2, with D possibly matching TRBD1 (6 bases). The CDR3 is made up of 16 amino acids. As DNA, the CDR3 is TGCGCCAGCAGTTACGCGGGTGGGGGGGCCCTATATGGCTACACCTTC. Protein: CASSYAGGGALYGYTF.

This clonotype turned up a few times. This CDR3 is CASSLTTTYEQYF. The CDR3 region has the DNA TGTGCCAGCAGCTTAACCACGACCTACGAGCAGTACTTC. The chain joins TRBV7-2 to TRBJ2-7, with unresolved D. Trimming removed 2 bases from V and 2 bases from J, with 7 bases in between. The length of the CDR3 is 13 residues. Germline V gene lookup returns CDR1 SGHTA and CDR2 FQGNSA.

The chain employs TRBV20-1 and TRBJ2-1, with 7 bases that match TRBD2. The CDR3 runs to 14 residues. Germline assignment: CDR1 DFQATT and CDR2 SNEGSKA (reference sequence). Losses at the gene ends were 2 bases for V and 7 bases for J; bases not matched to a gene: 8. The CDR3 protein is CSARPLKGGNEQFF. CDR3 nucleotides: TGCAGTGCTAGACCCCTGAAGGGAGGGAATGAGCAGTTCTTC.

The chain joins TRBV2 to TRBJ2-1, with D perhaps TRBD2 (6 bases). Germline V gene data show CDR1 as SNHLY and CDR2 as FYNNEI. Trimming pared 5 bases from V and 5 bases from J, leaving 10 bases between. CDR3 size: 13 residues. The CDR3 DNA reads TGTGCCAGCAGTTTAAGACTAGACAATGAGCAGTTCTTC. It is translated as CASSLRLDNEQFF. The complete variable domain, with remaining parts taken from reference TRBV2 and TRBJ2-1, reads EPEVTQTPSHQVTQMGQEVILRCVPISNHLYFYWYRQILGQKVEFLVSFYNNEISEKSEIFDDQFSVERPDGSNFTLKIRSTKLEDSAMYFCASSLRLDNEQFFGPGTRLTVL.

This clonotype was counted between two and nine times. The chain uses TRBV20-1 and TRBJ2-7; D is unclear. Trimming left V 6 bases short and J 0 bases short, with 12 bases between. The germline V gene encodes CDR1 DFQATT and CDR2 SNEGSKA (reference sequence). This CDR3 spans 13 amino acids. Here the CDR3 reads CSARQVNSYEQYF. CDR3 DNA sequence: TGCAGTGCAAGGCAGGTCAACTCCTACGAGCAGTACTTC.

The chain couples TRBV9 to TRBJ1-2; the D gene is possibly TRBD1 (6 bases). V was clipped by 0 bases and J by 4 bases, with 7 bases between them. The CDR3 contains 13 residues. CDR1 and CDR2 from the germline V gene are SGDLS and YYNGEE. CDR3 protein: CASSVARGYGYTF. The CDR3, as DNA: TGTGCCAGCAGCGTAGCCAGGGGCTATGGCTACACCTTC.

J is TRBJ1-4 and V is TRBV6-5; TRBD1 is a possible D gene (5 bases). Deletions cut 0 bases from V and 7 bases from J, with 15 bases between. CDR1 MNHEY and CDR2 SVGAGI come from the germline V gene. CDR3 size: 16 residues. The CDR3 nucleotides read TGTGCCAGCAGTTACTCGAGAGGGGCGTCAGGTGAAAAACTGTTTTTT. Protein: CASSYSRGASGEKLFF.

This clonotype occurred once. The chain combines TRBV2 with TRBJ2-5; D is uncertain. The end of the DNA fits TRBJ2-1 better, so the J call may be wrong. Germline values: CDR1 SNHLY, CDR2 FYNNEI. CDR3 length: 13 amino acids. The CDR3 DNA is TGTGCCAGCAGGGAAAATCGGCAAGAGACCCAGTTCTTC. Translating it yields CASRENRQETQFF.

This chain uses TRBV5-6 with TRBJ2-3; D gene unclear. This CDR3 has 18 amino acids. The V and J ends lost 2 bases and 2 bases respectively, with 21 bases between them. In germline, CDR1 is SGHDT, CDR2 YYEEEE. CDR3 DNA: TGTGCCAGCAGCTTCCCCCCTTTAGACACCTCTTACACAGATACGCAGTATTTT. Protein: CASSFPPLDTSYTDTQYF.

This chain joins TRBV5-5 and TRBJ2-7; possibly TRBD1 or TRBD2 for D (7 bases each). CDR3 size: 13 residues. CDR1 is SGHKS, CDR2 YYEKEE, per germline (reference sequence). Trimming pared 7 bases from V and 3 bases from J, leaving 14 bases between. The CDR3 loop reads CASSTGRGYEQYF. DNA for the CDR3: TGTGCCAGCTCGACAGGGAGGGGCTACGAGCAGTACTTC. Combining the CDR3 with reference TRBV5-5 and TRBJ2-7 gives the whole variable domain DAGVTQSPTHLIKTRGQQVTLRCSPISGHKSVSWYQQVLGQGPQFIFQYYEKEERGRGNFPDRFSARQFPNYSSELNVNALLLGDSALYLCASSTGRGYEQYFGPGTRLTVT.